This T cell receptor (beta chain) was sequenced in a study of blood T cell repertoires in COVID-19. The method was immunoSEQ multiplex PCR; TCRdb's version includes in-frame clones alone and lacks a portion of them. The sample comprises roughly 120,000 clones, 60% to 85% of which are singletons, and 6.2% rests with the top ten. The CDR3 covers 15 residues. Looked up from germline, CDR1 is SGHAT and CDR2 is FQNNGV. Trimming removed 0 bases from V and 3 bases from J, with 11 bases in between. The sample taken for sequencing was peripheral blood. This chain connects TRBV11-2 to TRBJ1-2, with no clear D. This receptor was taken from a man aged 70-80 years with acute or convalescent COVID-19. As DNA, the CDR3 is TGTGCCAGCAGCTTAGATCCTGGCGGGTACTATGGCTACACCTTC. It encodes CASSLDPGGYYGYTF. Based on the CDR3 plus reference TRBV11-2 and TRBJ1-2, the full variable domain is EAGVAQSPRYKIIEKRQSVAFWCNPISGHATLYWYQQILGQGPKLLIQFQNNGVVDDSQLPKDRFSAERLKGVDSTLKIQPAKLEDSAVYLCASSLDPGGYYGYTFGSGTRLTVV.